The clone carrying this T cell receptor (beta chain) appeared a few times. The data were obtained in a study of CD8+ T cells in alopecia areata. It was cDNA, reverse transcribed from extracted RNA, that served as the sequencing template. Repertoires were generated with immunoSEQ multiplex PCR, while TCRdb's copy carries only in-frame clones and drops some. The sample includes under 200,000 clones, approximately 62% of them seen just once. The germline V gene encodes CDR1 ENHRY and CDR2 SYGVKD. V lost 3 bases and J lost 6, with 8 bases in between. The CDR3 is 12 amino acids. The treatment is: oral pan-JAK inhibitor, 5-10 mg twice daily.

The rearrangement links TRBV10-3 to TRBJ1-1, with unresolved D. Here the sequenced sample was CD4+ T cells sorted from blood, taken at week 24, from a patient treated with tofacitinib. The sequence came from a human donor with alopecia areata. CDR3 coding DNA: TGTGCCATCAGTGATCTGGCTCCTGAAGCTTTCTTT. Its translation: CAISDLAPEAFF.